This record concerns one T cell receptor (beta chain) sequence. The data are from a study of blood T cell repertoires in COVID-19. For the study at large: Some COVID-19 samples were acute and others convalescent; all came from the United States, Italy and Spain. Sample material is recorded as cDNA or gDNA derived from T cells, B-cell-depleted T cells, or PBMCs.

Looked up from germline, CDR1 is LGHDT and CDR2 is YNNKEL (reference sequence). With 6 bases removed from V and 3 bases from J, the gap between germline ends came to 14 bases. The CDR3 covers 15 residues. Per the original data handling: Reference gene primer amplification yielded estimated nucleated cell counts. Sequencing was performed with immunoSEQ multiplex PCR; in TCRdb, only in-frame clones are kept and a portion is missing. Clone size and the V and J calls come from that table; the DNA yielded D and trimming. The sample yields around 20,000 clones, approximately 87% seen once. This TCR came from a human donor in a cohort sampled during active COVID-19. The chain has TRBV3-1 (or the pseudogene TRBV3-2) and TRBJ2-2, with D perhaps matching TRBD2 (6 bases). Input material: peripheral blood. CDR3 in DNA: TGTGCCAGCAGGCAGGAGGGCCACGACACCGGGGAGCTGTTTTTT. Translating it yields CASRQEGHDTGELFF.